The 27 T cell receptor beta chains in this list originate from one sample, sequenced in a study of immune heterogeneity within non-small cell lung tumors. Amplifying TCR beta CDR3 involved multiplex PCR carried out with 32 V and 13 J primers. TCRdb passed the multiplex PCR reads through MiXCR, listing each CDR3 protein once. The sample has tens of thousands of distinct CDR3 sequences; around 28% are singletons. For each sample, template was 450 to 750 ng of bulk tumor genomic DNA. Every primary tumor yielded several biopsies, spaced far apart, that were taken during surgery. Curative surgery was performed on patients who had untreated, newly diagnosed non-small cell lung cancer. Material: lung tumor tissue. Receptors were obtained from a man between 40 and 49 years old with non-small cell lung cancer.

As to this clonotype: A clone one base away is much larger, so this may be a read error. This chain links TRBV19 with TRBJ1-5; D is perhaps TRBD1 (6 bases). The CDR3 has 14 amino acids. Looked up from germline, CDR1 is LNHDA and CDR2 is SQIVND (reference sequence). Here the CDR3 reads CASSIQGINKPQHF. The DNA for the CDR3 is TGTGCCAGTAGTATACAGGGGATCAATAAGCCCCAGCATTTT.

The genes are TRBV27 and TRBJ2-5; 8 nucleotides match TRBD2. With V trimmed by 4 bases and J by 5 bases, 9 bases remained unmatched. The germline CDR1 and CDR2 sequences are MNHEY and SMNVEV (reference sequence). CDR3 length equals 15 residues. CDR3 nucleotides: TGTGCCAGCAGTTCTGGGAGCGGGAGTGGGGAGACCCAGTACTTC. Its translation is CASSSGSGSGETQYF.

This clonotype was recorded many times. V is TRBV6-2 or TRBV6-3 and J is TRBJ2-7; tentative D call: TRBD2 (5 bases). Germline V CDR1 and CDR2: MNHEY, SVGEGT. The ends were cut back, 7 bases at V and 1 base at J, with 8 bases in the middle. The CDR3 runs to 12 residues. The CDR3 DNA reads as TGTGCCAGCACAACGGGATCCTACGAGCAGTACTTC. Translating gives CASTTGSYEQYF.

To note about this clonotype: Given a much more abundant clone one base away, this may be a read error. The rearrangement links TRBV12-5 to TRBJ2-1; possibly TRBD2 for D (6 bases). From germline, CDR1 is LGHNT and CDR2 FRNRAP. The CDR3 loop spans 15 amino acids. V was pared by 11 bases and J by 0 bases, with 17 bases between. CDR3 bases: TGTGCTTCCAGCATAGCGGTCAACTCCTACAATGAGCAGTTCTTC. As protein: CASSIAVNSYNEQFF.

This clonotype was found many times. This chain joins TRBV12-3 or TRBV12-4 and TRBJ2-3; 10 bases are a match to TRBD2. With 4 bases clipped from V and 4 bases from J, the junction kept 2 bases outside the gene matches. This CDR3 contains 14 residues. The DNA of the CDR3 is TGTGCCAGCAGTTCTAGCGGGAGATCAGATACGCAGTATTTT. Translating gives CASSSSGRSDTQYF.

The rearrangement joins TRBV12-3 or TRBV12-4 to TRBJ2-6; 8 bases are a match to TRBD1. V lost 5 bases to trimming and J lost 4 bases; unmatched junction nucleotides: 10. This CDR3 is 17 amino acids long. CDR3 sequence: CASSPGQGVAGANVLTF. As DNA, the CDR3 is TGTGCCAGCAGTCCCGGACAGGGTGTAGCCGGGGCCAACGTCCTGACTTTC.

This clonotype is medium-sized in the sample. This rearrangement joins TRBV2 to TRBJ1-5; the D gene is possibly TRBD1 (5 bases). The V gene's germline CDR1 is SNHLY and CDR2 FYNNEI. The ends were cut back, 4 bases at V and 7 bases at J, with 8 bases in the middle. The CDR3 runs to 12 residues. The CDR3 sequence: CASSAGDQPQHF. In DNA, the CDR3 is TGTGCCAGCAGTGCCGGGGACCAGCCCCAGCATTTT. Using reference TRBV2 and TRBJ1-5 for the parts outside the CDR3, the full variable domain is EPEVTQTPSHQVTQMGQEVILRCVPISNHLYFYWYRQILGQKVEFLVSFYNNEISEKSEIFDDQFSVERPDGSNFTLKIRSTKLEDSAMYFCASSAGDQPQHFGDGTRLSIL.

Concerning this clonotype: A much larger clone is a single base away; this may be a read error. In this CDR3 the conserved last residue, phenylalanine or tryptophan, is missing, so a read error is likely. The gene calls are TRBV6-2 or TRBV6-3 and TRBJ2-7, with D hard to call. The CDR3 spans 17 residues. Trimming removed 6 bases from V and 0 bases from J, with 21 bases in between. CDR1 is MNHEY and CDR2 is SVGEGT in the germline V gene. The CDR3 DNA reads as TGTGCCAGCAGCGTTACCAGTCGACACATACGCTCCTACGAGCAGTACTTG. This sequence encodes CASSVTSRHIRSYEQYL.

This sequence joins TRBV5-6 and TRBJ2-7; 14 bases are shared with TRBD2. The CDR3 has 15 amino acids. The V gene's germline CDR1 is SGHDT and CDR2 YYEEEE. With V trimmed by 4 bases and J by 4 bases, 4 bases remained unmatched. CDR3 residues: CASSRRTSGRYEQYF. CDR3 bases: TGTGCCAGCAGCCGACGGACTAGCGGGAGGTACGAGCAGTACTTC.

The CDR3 is CASSARDSGANVLTF. The CDR3 coding sequence is TGTGCCAGCAGTGCCCGCGACTCTGGGGCCAACGTCCTGACTTTC. The V call is TRBV6-1, the J call TRBJ2-6; D is undetermined. Germline CDR1 reads MNHNS; CDR2 reads SASEGT. This CDR3 spans 15 amino acids. The V end was cut by 4 bases, the J end by 0 bases, with 7 bases between.

This clonotype has ten or more counts. The chain has TRBV9 and TRBJ2-1; the D gene is possibly TRBD2 (5 bases). This CDR3 spans 13 amino acids. Deletions cut 2 bases from V and 8 bases from J, with 11 bases between. Germline CDR1 and CDR2: SGDLS and YYNGEE. In nucleotides, the CDR3 is TGTGCCAGCAGCGTCACTAGTTCCGATGAGCAGTTCTTC. Amino acid sequence: CASSVTSSDEQFF.

As to this clonotype: At one of its ends the junction is not consistent with the germline gene, which may arise from a read error. The chain uses TRBV12-3 or TRBV12-4 and TRBJ2-1, with D perhaps matching TRBD2 (5 bases). This CDR3 comprises 12 residues. In nucleotides, the CDR3 is TGTGCCATCAGTTCCGACGGGAAGGGGCAGTTCTTC. Encoded protein: CAISSDGKGQFF.

For this clonotype: A read error may explain this, as a much larger clone is one base away. The rearrangement uses TRBV6-2 or TRBV6-3 and TRBJ1-5; D uncertain. The length of the CDR3 is 13 residues. V lost 4 bases and J 5 bases, leaving 9 bases between the germline ends. CDR1 and CDR2 from the germline V gene are MNHEY and SVGEGT. This chain's CDR3 is CASSFKGYQPQHF. The CDR3 DNA sequence: TGTGCCAGCAGTTTTAAAGGGTATCAGCCCCAGCATTTT.

This clonotype was seen more than once but under ten times. The gene calls are TRBV30 and TRBJ1-5; 8 nucleotides line up with TRBD1. The CDR3 totals 14 residues. Germline V gives CDR1 GTSNPN, CDR2 SVGIG (reference sequence). Trimming took 2 bases from V and 6 from J; bases not matched to a gene: 6. The CDR3 nucleotides are TGTGCCTGGAGTACAGGACAGGGAAGTCAGCCCCAGCATTTT. Amino acids: CAWSTGQGSQPQHF. Drawing the rest from reference TRBV30 and TRBJ1-5, the complete variable domain is SQTIHQWPATLVQPVGSPLSLECTVEGTSNPNLYWYRQAAGRGLQLLFYSVGIGQISSEVPQNLSASRPQDRQFILSSKKLLLSDSGFYLCAWSTGQGSQPQHFGDGTRLSIL.

This clonotype was counted at least ten times. The chain uses TRBV7-2 and TRBJ1-5; no clear D gene. Germline V lookup: CDR1 SGHTA, CDR2 FQGNSA. The CDR3 loop spans 15 amino acids. V lost 2 bases and J 7 bases, leaving 15 bases between the germline ends. DNA for the CDR3: TGTGCCAGCAGCTTAATGATTGGTAGGGAACAGCCCCAGCATTTT. This sequence encodes CASSLMIGREQPQHF.

A few counts support this clonotype. The chain links TRBV5-1 to TRBJ1-2, with 10 bases fitting TRBD1. Germline values: CDR1 SGHRS, CDR2 YFSETQ. CDR3 size: 13 residues. The junction had 2 bases not matched to a gene; V was cut back by 3 bases and J by 6 bases. The CDR3 region is CASSWGTGDGYTF. In DNA, the CDR3 is TGCGCCAGCAGCTGGGGGACAGGGGATGGCTACACCTTC.

This clonotype occurred many times. The chain is built from TRBV10-3 and TRBJ2-7; D gene unclear. The CDR3 has 11 amino acids. Germline loops: CDR1 ENHRY, CDR2 SYGVKD. Trimming cost V 7 bases and J 2 bases, with 6 bases left between them. CDR3 sequence: CAIKETYEQYF. The CDR3 region has the DNA TGTGCCATCAAGGAAACCTACGAGCAGTACTTC.

CDR3 amino acids: CASSSGGRGNNEKLFF. CDR3 DNA sequence: TGCGCCAGCAGCTCGGGGGGACGGGGTAATAATGAAAAACTGTTTTTT. V gene TRBV5-1 combines with J gene TRBJ1-4, with D perhaps matching TRBD1 (5 bases). Germline V lookup: CDR1 SGHRS, CDR2 YFSETQ. This CDR3 is 16 amino acids long. Trimming took 3 bases from V and 4 from J, leaving 16 bases between them.

This clonotype was recorded at least ten times. Here the CDR3 DNA reads TGTGCCAGCACGAGGGGGGGAGGGTCTAACAATGAGCAGTTCTTC. It is translated as CASTRGGGSNNEQFF. The genes are TRBV7-8 and TRBJ2-1; a weak D match, TRBD2 (7 bases). Germline lookup yields CDR1 SGHVS and CDR2 FQNEAQ. CDR3 length: 15 amino acids. Trimming pared 7 bases from V and 5 bases from J, leaving 18 bases between.

In its sample, this clonotype was seen many times. The CDR3 loop is CASSQRLGNTEAFF. The DNA of the CDR3 is TGTGCCAGCAGTCAAAGACTAGGGAACACTGAAGCTTTCTTT. The chain has TRBV6-1 and TRBJ1-1; D is uncertain. The V and J ends lost 5 bases and 1 base respectively, with 11 bases between them. The CDR3 length is 14 residues. Germline lookup yields CDR1 MNHNS and CDR2 SASEGT.

The gene calls are TRBV10-3 and TRBJ2-5, with 10 bases fitting TRBD1. With V trimmed by 3 bases and J by 6 bases, 7 bases remained unmatched. This CDR3 has 15 amino acids. The V gene's germline CDR1 is ENHRY and CDR2 SYGVKD. CDR3 DNA sequence: TGTGCCATCAGTGACCCGGGACAGGGGCCCCAGACCCAGTACTTC. Translating it yields CAISDPGQGPQTQYF.

On this clonotype itself: With a much larger clone just one base away, this may be a read error. The chain has TRBV19 and TRBJ2-7; 8 nucleotides line up with TRBD2. The germline V gene has CDR1 LNHDA and CDR2 SQIVND (reference sequence). This CDR3 spans 14 amino acids. The CDR3 nucleotides are TGTACCAGTAGTATCAGCGGGAGTATCCACGAGCAGTACTTC. It encodes CTSSISGSIHEQYF.

This sequence joins TRBV5-1 and TRBJ2-5; D is uncertain. The CDR3 runs to 14 residues. V gave up 0 bases and J gave up 5 bases, with 11 bases separating them. The germline gives CDR1 SGHRS, CDR2 YFSETQ. In DNA, the CDR3 is TGCGCCAGCAGCTTGGTGCAGCGCCGGGAGACCCAGTACTTC. It specifies CASSLVQRRETQYF.

This clonotype was counted between two and nine times. This chain connects TRBV15 to TRBJ2-3, with TRBD2 identical over 14 bases. Trimming at V came to 2 bases and at J to 4 bases, leaving 14 bases not matched to a gene. There are 20 residues in the CDR3. Looked up from germline, CDR1 is LNHNV and CDR2 is YYDKDF (reference sequence). The CDR3 DNA follows: TGTGCCACCAGCAGATCCCCCCCCGGGACTAGCGGGAGAGGTGCAGATACGCAGTATTTT. Its translation: CATSRSPPGTSGRGADTQYF.

This clonotype was counted ten times or more. The chain is built from TRBV20-1 and TRBJ2-1; 14 positions match TRBD2. Germline CDR1 is DFQATT and CDR2 is SNEGSKA (reference sequence). Trimming took 6 bases from V and 6 from J; bases not matched to a gene: 4. The CDR3 contains 14 residues. The CDR3, as DNA: TGCAGTGCCGGGACTAGCGGGAGTGGCAATGAGCAGTTCTTC. Protein: CSAGTSGSGNEQFF.

The chain links TRBV20-1 to TRBJ1-2; D remains unclear. The CDR3 sequence is 15 residues long. The V and J ends lost 3 bases and 6 bases respectively, with 20 bases between them. CDR1 DFQATT and CDR2 SNEGSKA come from the germline V gene (reference sequence). CDR3 region: CSAREERIYRDGYTF. DNA for the CDR3: TGCAGTGCTAGGGAAGAGAGGATATACCGGGATGGCTACACCTTC.

The table lists this clonotype with a few counts. The genes are TRBV4-3 and TRBJ1-4; D not certain. The CDR3 has 15 amino acids. From germline, CDR1 is LGHNA and CDR2 YSLEER. The ends were cut back, 3 bases at V and 5 bases at J, with 13 bases in the middle. Written as DNA, the CDR3 is TGCGCCAGCAGCCATAGCCGCCAGCTAAATGAAAAACTGTTTTTT. Its protein product is CASSHSRQLNEKLFF.